This T cell receptor (beta chain) was observed in a study of cytomegalovirus exposure and HLA in healthy donors. Looking at the study overall: The early release's HLA-typed donors yielded 65 million to 85 million unique TCRs.

Points on this clone: The same CDR3 can be traced to other DNA sequences in this sample.

The V end was cut by 2 bases, the J end by 7 bases, with 13 bases between. From germline, CDR1 is SGHNT and CDR2 YYREEE (reference sequence). CDR3 size: 14 residues. The PCR was carried out with 60 Vbeta primers and 13 Jbeta primers. Sequenced by immunoSEQ multiplex PCR; TCRdb stores in-frame clones only, minus some. The sample holds approximately 150,000 clones, roughly 75% seen once. The sample comprised PBMCs. V usage is TRBV5-4 and J usage is TRBJ2-1, with D tentatively TRBD2 (7 bases). The clonotype was recovered from a middle-aged man in good health and CMV-seronegative. Here the CDR3 reads CASSLGGGSNEQFF. CDR3 coding DNA: TGTGCCAGCAGCTTAGGGGGGGGCTCGAATGAGCAGTTCTTC.